The TCR beta chain described here comes from a study of blood T cells in healthy people across ages (dated by TCRdb to the mid-2010s). Regarding the research as a whole: In model experiments, template switching captured roughly one uniquely barcoded TCR beta cDNA molecule for every two T cells. Age-related changes in TCR beta repertoire diversity were measured in the study by deep sequencing normalized with unique cDNA molecular identifiers. The donors were divided into four age groups: young (average approximately 17 years), middle-aged (over 35), aged (about 56) and long-lived (nearly 85). To avoid experimental bias, donors of different ages were randomly spread across the sequencing lanes. Two additional independent replicas of 1 million unique cDNA reads from the same blood draw were analyzed for two donors (one aged 18 to 30 and one aged 80 or older). General study outcomes and caveats: Compared with the aged group, the long-lived group had more naive CD4+ T cells, fewer expanded clones and increased TCR diversity, suggesting age selection. Estimates of total diversity based on one million sequenced T cells were considered lower bounds and underestimates. Observed TCR beta diversity per million T cells fell roughly linearly with age, and a significant reduction was already apparent by age approximately 41. Observed TCR beta diversity correlated strongly with the percentage of naive T cells measured by flow cytometry. Bulk unsorted PBMC profiling prevented conclusive comparison of naive and antigen-experienced compartments. Donor CMV infection status was unknown, potentially confounding age-related changes in expanded clonotypes.

Receptor amplification or capture employed 5' RACE. Reads for this sample came from an Illumina HiSeq 2500. A second roughly 6 to 11 cycle PCR used a sample-barcoded 5' primer and a J-beta primer mix. Each TCR beta cDNA molecule received a unique molecular identifier from a template-switch 5' adaptor carrying 12 random nucleotides. At least 2.5 million CDR3-containing paired-end reads were obtained from each sample. First-strand cDNA synthesis was performed from all RNA using the Mint cDNA synthesis kit, with priming by a TRBC-specific oligonucleotide. All cDNA was treated with uracil-DNA glycosylase and then went through a first 18-cycle PCR with the universal primers M1SS and BC2_uni_R. Under the source paper's analysis protocol: Normalization of each sample was performed by random selection of 1 million high-quality reads, each carrying a distinct molecular identifier. Instead of being binned into consensus sequences, reads with shared molecular identifiers were discarded. MiTCR, with a Q25 quality threshold and the strictest error-elimination algorithm, was used for CDR3 identification, clonotype clustering and error correction. A nonparametric unseen species model using Euler transformation provided a lower-bound estimate of total TCR beta diversity. The public reads were quality trimmed at Q25 with fastp and then assembled into clones with MiXCR by TCRdb, keeping productive beta chains. Every entry covers one CDR3 protein and lists the most common genes and DNA from its rows. It is TCRdb's table, rather than the study itself, that gives the V and J calls and clone size. This sample comprises about 1.5 million distinct CDR3 sequences, roughly two fifths of them detected only once. Just over 4% of the sample comes from the top ten.

The roughly 42 donors, aged 6 to 90 years, were systemically healthy Caucasian individuals from Russia. Around 10 milliliters of peripheral blood were collected from each donor into EDTA-treated Vacutainer tubes. PBMCs were isolated by Ficoll-Paque density-gradient centrifugation, with at least 6 million obtained per sample. Total RNA, at least 6 micrograms per sample, was extracted from PBMCs with Trizol reagent. Naive CD45RAhigh/CD27high T cell percentages were measured by flow cytometry on a PBMC aliquot from every donor. The trim is 6 bases for V and 4 bases for J, with a gap of 18 bases between the germline ends. The CDR3 covers 15 residues, taking in both the cysteine and the phenylalanine. Here the CDR3 DNA is all that survives: 45 bases in frame from base 1. CDR1 and CDR2, looked up from the germline V gene, are MNHEY and SVGAGI. With regard to this clonotype: Its antigen is currently not known. No quality values exist for individual bases; no much larger clone is one base distant.

The sequence joins TRBV6-5 to TRBJ2-5, and perhaps TRBD2 as D gene, on 6 matching bases. This clonotype originated in a woman aged 18-35 years in good health. The sample comprised blood. The bases read TGTGCCAGCAGCATCGGGAGAGTTATAGGAGAGACCCAGTACTTC. It codes for CASSIGRVIGETQYF.